This T cell receptor (beta chain) was profiled in a study of CXCR3-negative and CXCR3-positive naive CD8 T cells. Whole-study context: Libraries each contributed about 1.5 +/- 0.3 million TRB reads, for roughly 140 million in total. Findings of the study overall: Naive cells that were CXCR3-positive had more hydrophobic TRB CDR3s (compared with CXCR3-negative naive cells). Both naive subsets, CXCR3-negative and CXCR3-positive, displayed similar TRBV-TRBJ usage, unlike memory cells. The authors found comparable surface CD5 between naive subsets and inferred TCR strength from TRB CDR3 properties. Cryopreserved cells showed partially decreased CXCR3 expression, and most assays used fresh PBMCs.

cDNA libraries for TRB were generated by 5' RACE incorporating UMI labels. TCRdb reprocessed the 5' RACE reads, keeping one entry per CDR3 protein, no DNA. Its table lists about 89,000 distinct CDR3 sequences. This CDR3 contains 11 residues. Germline CDR1 SQVTM, CDR2 ANQGSEA. On this clonotype: No antigen is known for it.

The J gene is TRBJ1-2, the V gene TRBV29-1; TCRdb designates TRBD1, a call that cannot be tested without DNA. This receptor was taken from a human donor in good health. Some clones in this sample may be carry-over from other donors' samples. Input material: naive CXCR3+ CD8+ T cells from blood. Subset: CD45RO-CCR7+CD27+CD95- naive CD8+ T cells expressing CXCR3 (TNR3+). Here the CDR3 reads CGVRTWDGYTF. Variable domain in full (rest from reference TRBV29-1 and TRBJ1-2): SAVISQKPSRDICQRGTSLTIQCQVDSQVTMMFWYRQQPGQSLTLIATANQGSEATYESGFVIDKFPISRPNLTFSTLTVSNMSPEDSSIYLCGVRTWDGYTFGSGTRLTVV.